This TCR beta chain is drawn from a study of T-cell reconstitution after alpha-beta-depleted transplantation in children. Study-wide results and limits: Some patients' high day-60 TCRbeta diversity was attributed to recipient cells surviving conditioning. When one year had passed after transplant, most T-cell counts and diversity came from newly produced T cells. Expanded clones from the graft, numbering several hundred, reportedly supplied alpha-beta T cells about two months after transplant.

V was pared by 3 bases and J by 4 bases, with 9 bases between. The germline CDR1 and CDR2 sequences are MDHEN and SYDVKM. This CDR3 has 13 amino acids. This clonotype occurred many times. Antigen unknown. Unique molecular identifiers were incorporated when the TCRbeta library was constructed. Each CDR3 protein is one row after TCRdb ran MiXCR on the PCR reads. The table lists 550,000 to 600,000 distinct CDR3 sequences, about 23% of them singletons. This sample comprised PBMCs, mostly from graft donor cells, obtained 360 days after TCRalphabeta/CD19-depleted stem cell transplant. The chain is built from TRBV28 and TRBJ1-2; D call uncertain. The origin of this receptor is a boy in the first two years of life who had a stem cell transplant for acute myeloid leukemia, so the T cells may come from the graft donor. The CDR3 DNA reads TGTGCCAGCAGTTTGGTCAGCCCCTATGGCTACACCTTC. As protein: CASSLVSPYGYTF.